Reported below is one T cell receptor (beta chain). As originally analysed: Nucleated cell number was recorded as an estimate derived from reference gene primer amplification. The method was immunoSEQ multiplex PCR; TCRdb's version includes in-frame clones alone and lacks a portion of them. V, J and clone size are taken as reported in that table, and D and trimming were inferred from the DNA itself. The data hold 100,000 to 150,000 clones, with less than 75% observed a single time. The V gene lost 3 bases and the J gene lost 4 bases, with 13 bases spanning the gap. Germline CDR1 is MNHEY and CDR2 is SMNVEV (reference sequence). The CDR3 runs 16 residues. The sample originates from a study of blood T cell repertoires in COVID-19.

The rearrangement uses TRBV27 and TRBJ1-6, with a tentative D call TRBD1 (6 bases). This receptor was taken from a human donor with acute or convalescent COVID-19. The donor label of this sample is uncertain. The sequenced sample was peripheral blood. The CDR3 DNA is TGTGCCAGCAGTTTCGCGAGGGGGACGTATAATTCACCCCTCCACTTT. Amino acid sequence: CASSFARGTYNSPLHF.